This T cell receptor (beta chain) emerged from a study of blood T cell repertoires in COVID-19 (dated by TCRdb to 2020 to 2022). About the study as a whole: Collaborator samples came from the United States, Italy and Spain and covered acute and convalescent phases of COVID-19. Nearly every sample came with metadata listing a de-identified subject ID, COVID-19 status, age in years and sex. The material from the prospective study consisted of cDNA or gDNA derived from T cells, B-cell-depleted T cells, or PBMCs. Deeply sampled blood TCRbeta repertoires from subjects exposed to, actively infected with, or recovered from COVID-19 were included in the dataset. The repertoires were released in a freely available public database intended as a resource for research on the immune response to SARS-CoV-2. Samples came from the ongoing ImmuneRACE study (first 160 participants) plus 1,254 subjects from 6 global collaborators. Where available, HLA class I and class II types were taken from metadata supplied by the sample provider and were not determined by assay-based typing. Results and caveats for the whole study, not just this receptor: The quantity of clinical and demographic metadata differed by source and by participant and was supplied without curation.

The immunoSEQ Assay, a bias-controlled multiplex PCR, was used to amplify TCRbeta CDR3 regions from genomic DNA. The paper's data handling went like this. Within the assay, amplification of reference gene primers was used to estimate how many nucleated cells each sample contained. To quantify the absolute abundance of each unique TCRbeta CDR3 rearrangement, sequence reads were collapsed and filtered. For each sample, productive Simpson clonality was calculated by taking the square root of Simpson's diversity index across productive rearrangements. The table comes from immuneACCESS by way of TCRdb, which keeps in-frame sequences with V and J called. Part of the clones is missing from these tables; in studies checked, under half for an unresolved V gene and the rest for unknown reasons. V, J and clone size reflect that table, while D and trimming were determined from the DNA. The sample records around 200,000 clones, about 90% of which are singletons. The ten largest clones add up to around 1.3% of the sample.

Participants in the prospective study were enrolled through a virtual design, were aged about 18 to 100 years, and lived in approximately 25 United States geographic areas. In the prospective study, cohorts were assigned on the basis of participant-reported clinical history obtained from a screening survey and a study questionnaire. Recovered participants in ImmuneRACE Cohort 3 were defined as having two consecutive negative NP/OP PCR tests, clearance from a healthcare professional, or resolution of symptoms. Mobile phlebotomists in the prospective study collected whole blood, serum and a nasopharyngeal or oropharyngeal swab from every participant. Additional blood draws and questionnaires over a 2-month period could optionally be provided by prospective study participants. Before DNA extraction, blood samples from the prospective study were shipped at room temperature or frozen. In the case of this clone: Its specific antigen is unknown. Base qualities were left out, and no much larger clone turns up one base away.

CDR1 and CDR2, per the germline V gene (reference sequence), are MNHEY and SMNVEV. V is trimmed back by 3 bases and J by 5 bases, and the junction contains 7 bases that no gene match accounts for. From its cysteine to its phenylalanine, the CDR3 spans 14 amino acids. Here the CDR3 DNA is all that survives: 42 bases in frame from base 1. The chain joins TRBV27 to TRBJ2-7, and 7 junction bases match TRBD1. Sequencing input: PBMCs or T cells enriched from blood (not recorded which). This receptor was identified in a man aged 25-40 years who had recovered from COVID-19. The DNA sequence is as follows: TGTGCCAGCAGTTTTCTAGGGGGCGCGAACGAGCAGTACTTC. Its protein reads: CASSFLGGANEQYF.